This T cell receptor beta chain was captured in a study of shared clonotypes between healthy human individuals. Background on the study: Each donor's CD4 naive and CD4 memory cells filled three plates apiece, CD8 naive two, and CD8 memory one. Study-wide points: Memory subsets generally showed lower estimated richness than naive subsets. Sharing of clonotypes among donors was expected to vary with sequencing depth.

Data came from immunoSEQ multiplex PCR; TCRdb stores just in-frame clones and leaves some out. The sample has about 2.4 million clones; 90% to 95% are singletons. Germline V gives CDR1 SGHTA, CDR2 FQGTGA. The CDR3 consists of 18 residues. With 5 bases clipped from V and 3 bases from J, the junction kept 8 bases outside the gene matches. On this clone: Its matching antigen is unknown.

The receptor comes from a man aged 18 to 30 in good health. Some clones in this sample may be carry-over from other donors' samples. The chain is built from TRBV7-3 and TRBJ2-2, with TRBD2 matching over 14 bases. Sequences were obtained from naive CD4+ T cells from PBMCs. Subset described: CD45RA+ positively selected. For the CDR3, the DNA is TGTGCCAGCAGCCGAAGAGGACTAGCGGGGGGTGACACCGGGGAGCTGTTTTTT. This sequence encodes CASSRRGLAGGDTGELFF. The full variable domain, rest sourced from reference TRBV7-3 and TRBJ2-2, is GAGVSQTPSNKVTEKGKYVELRCDPISGHTALYWYRQSLGQGPEFLIYFQGTGAADDSGLPNDRFFAVRPEGSVSTLKIQRTERGDSAVYLCASSRRGLAGGDTGELFFGEGSRLTVL.